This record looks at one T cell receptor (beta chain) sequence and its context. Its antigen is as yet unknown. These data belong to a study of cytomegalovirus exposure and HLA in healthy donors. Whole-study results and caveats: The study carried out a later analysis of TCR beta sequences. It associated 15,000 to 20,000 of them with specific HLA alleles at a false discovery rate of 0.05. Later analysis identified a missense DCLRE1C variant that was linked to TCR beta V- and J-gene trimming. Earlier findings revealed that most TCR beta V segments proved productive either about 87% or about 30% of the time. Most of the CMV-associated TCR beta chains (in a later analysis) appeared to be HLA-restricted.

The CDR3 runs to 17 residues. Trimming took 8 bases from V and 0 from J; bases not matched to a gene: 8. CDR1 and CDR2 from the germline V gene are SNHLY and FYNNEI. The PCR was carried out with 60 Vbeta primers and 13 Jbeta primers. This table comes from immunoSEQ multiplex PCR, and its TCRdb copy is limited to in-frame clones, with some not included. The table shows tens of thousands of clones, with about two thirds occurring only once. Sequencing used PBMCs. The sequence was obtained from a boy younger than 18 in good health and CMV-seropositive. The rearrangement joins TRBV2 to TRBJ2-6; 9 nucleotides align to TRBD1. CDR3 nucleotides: TGTGCCAGCCATGGACAGGGGACCCCCTCTGGGGCCAACGTCCTGACTTTC. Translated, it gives CASHGQGTPSGANVLTF.